Listed here are 5 T cell receptor beta chains from one sample, sequenced in a study of blood T cell repertoires in COVID-19. The table came from immunoSEQ multiplex PCR; TCRdb's copy has only in-frame clones and leaves some out. The table has tens of thousands of clones, about 72% seen once. Sequences were obtained from peripheral blood. These receptors all come from a man aged 70 or older with active or convalescent COVID-19.

This clone was observed once. This sequence joins TRBV10-3 and TRBJ2-7, with TRBD2 matching 8 bases. V lost 4 bases and J lost 4; bases outside the gene matches: 3. Per the germline V gene, CDR1 is ENHRY and CDR2 is SYGVKD. The CDR3 spans 13 residues. CDR3 loop: CAISGASGYEQYF. CDR3 nucleotides: TGTGCCATCAGTGGGGCTAGCGGGTACGAGCAGTACTTC.

The J gene is TRBJ1-6, the V gene TRBV6-1; 8 nucleotides align to TRBD1. This CDR3 spans 15 amino acids. CDR1 is MNHNS, CDR2 SASEGT, per germline. Trimming at V came to 2 bases and at J to 7 bases, leaving 4 bases not matched to a gene. The chain's CDR3 is CASSEMGQANSPLHF. The CDR3 bases are TGTGCCAGCAGTGAAATGGGACAGGCAAATTCACCCCTCCACTTT.

The V and J genes are TRBV28 and TRBJ2-1, with TRBD2 matching over 7 bases. In germline, CDR1 is MDHEN, CDR2 SYDVKM. V lost 4 bases and J lost 0; bases outside the gene matches: 3. The CDR3 runs 15 residues. CDR3 sequence reads: CASSSLAYSYNEQFF. CDR3 bases: TGTGCCAGCAGTTCACTAGCGTACTCCTACAATGAGCAGTTCTTC.

This sequence joins TRBV5-1 and TRBJ2-1, with 10 bases aligning to TRBD2. V shed 4 bases and J 8 bases; nucleotides not matched to a gene: 15. Per the germline V gene, CDR1 is SGHRS and CDR2 is YFSETQ. The CDR3 spans 17 residues. CDR3 residues: CASSLGYRSGGQDEQFF. The CDR3, as DNA: TGCGCCAGCAGCCTTGGGTACCGTAGCGGGGGGCAGGATGAGCAGTTCTTC.

The chain is built from TRBV28 and TRBJ1-6; D is perhaps TRBD1 (5 bases). The CDR3 is made up of 14 amino acids. Germline assignment: CDR1 MDHEN and CDR2 SYDVKM. The germline V and J ends were trimmed by 3 bases and 8 bases, with 11 bases remaining between them. This CDR3 reads CASSFGQGYSPLHF. In nucleotides, the CDR3 is TGTGCCAGCAGTTTTGGGCAGGGTTATTCACCCCTCCACTTT.